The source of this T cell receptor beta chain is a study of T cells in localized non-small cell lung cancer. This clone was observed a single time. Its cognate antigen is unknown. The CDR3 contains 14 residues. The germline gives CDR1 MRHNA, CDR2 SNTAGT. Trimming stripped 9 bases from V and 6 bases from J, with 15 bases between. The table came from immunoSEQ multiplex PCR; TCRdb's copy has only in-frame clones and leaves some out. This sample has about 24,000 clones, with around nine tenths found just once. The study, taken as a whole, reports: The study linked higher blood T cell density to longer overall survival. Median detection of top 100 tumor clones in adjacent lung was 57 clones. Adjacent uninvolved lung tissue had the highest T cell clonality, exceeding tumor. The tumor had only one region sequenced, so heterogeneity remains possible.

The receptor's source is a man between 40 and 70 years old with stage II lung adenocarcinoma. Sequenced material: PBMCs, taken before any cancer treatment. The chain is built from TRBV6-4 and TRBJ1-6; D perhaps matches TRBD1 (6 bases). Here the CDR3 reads CARPQYRVNSPLHF. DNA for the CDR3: TGTGCCAGACCACAGTACAGGGTTAATTCACCCCTCCACTTT.